This is a list of T cell receptor beta chains from one sample in a study of shared clonotypes between healthy human individuals. Profiled with immunoSEQ multiplex PCR; TCRdb holds only in-frame clones, not every one. Counted here are approximately 470,000 clones, approximately 84% occurring once; the ten biggest clones make up 9.5% to 15%. The sample was PBMCs. The receptors come from a woman aged 40 to 49 in good health. Some clones in this sample may be carry-over from other donors' samples. Both conserved end residues are part of each CDR3. D genes are given only for firm matches. For some rows the clone size is stated as once, few or many, or as a class when expanded; others skip it.

>TRBJ2-7|TRBD2|NA|TRBV11-2
CASSHSGGRTSLREQYF
TGTGCCAGCAGCCACTCCGGGGGAAGGACTAGCTTGCGCGAGCAGTACTTC
>TRBJ1-5|NA|many|TRBV28
CASSFLQGYSNQPQHF
TGTGCCAGCAGTTTTCTCCAGGGGTATAGCAATCAGCCCCAGCATTTT
>TRBJ1-2|NA|few|TRBV14
CASSKATGRPSYGYTF
TGTGCCAGCAGCAAGGCTACGGGACGGCCTAGTTATGGCTACACCTTC
>TRBJ1-1|NA|NA|TRBV28
CASIQGNTEAFF
TGTGCCAGCATCCAGGGGAACACTGAAGCTTTCTTT
>TRBJ1-5|NA|NA|TRBV12-2
CASRLARTGAGNQPQHF
TGTGCAAGTCGCTTAGCCCGTACAGGGGCCGGCAATCAGCCCCAGCATTTT
>TRBJ2-7|TRBD2|NA|TRBV4-2
CASSHLALAGAYEQYF
TGTGCCAGCAGCCACCTAGCACTAGCGGGAGCCTACGAGCAGTACTTC
>TRBJ1-1|NA|NA|TRBV23-1
CASSLLGDKGTEAFF
TGCGCCAGCAGTCTACTCGGGGACAAGGGCACTGAAGCTTTCTTT
>TRBJ1-2|NA|NA|TRBV6-1
CASMPVGVLYYGYTF
TGTGCCAGCATGCCGGTTGGGGTTCTGTACTATGGCTACACCTTC
>TRBJ2-3|TRBD2|many|TRBV7-9
CASSFWGGSPDTQYF
TGTGCCAGCAGCTTTTGGGGGGGTTCTCCAGATACGCAGTATTTT
>TRBJ1-2|NA|NA|TRBV28
CASSLSGVGYGYTF
TGTGCCAGCAGTTTATCCGGGGTGGGCTATGGCTACACCTTC
>TRBJ2-7|TRBD2|NA|TRBV6-5
CASRPPGGAGNEQYF
TGTGCCAGCAGACCCCCCGGGGGGGCAGGCAACGAGCAGTACTTC
>TRBJ1-2|NA|NA|TRBV4-1
CASRSIKGSPHGYTF
TGCGCCAGCAGATCTATAAAAGGGAGTCCACATGGCTACACCTTC
>TRBJ1-1|NA|NA|TRBV5-6
CASSFSGWGSEAFF
TGTGCCAGCAGCTTTTCCGGGTGGGGTTCTGAAGCTTTCTTT